Below are 8 T cell receptor beta chains sequenced from a single sample in a study of yellow fever vaccine responses in identical twins. MiXCR was run by TCRdb on the RT-PCR reads, yielding one entry per CDR3 protein. The table shows 18,000 or so distinct CDR3 sequences, with about 61% occurring only once. Sample: T cells from blood (PBMCs), unsorted or a sorted subset (not recorded which), taken before or after yellow fever vaccination (not recorded which). These receptors were collected from a woman aged 18-29 years who received the yellow fever vaccine.

The chain links TRBV19 to TRBJ2-5; no definite D call. Germline V lookup: CDR1 LNHDA, CDR2 SQIVND (reference sequence). CDR3 size: 14 residues. Trimming took off 2 bases at V and 2 bases at J, with 9 bases between the two ends. The CDR3 sequence is CASSIRVTQETQYF. The CDR3 DNA follows: TGTGCCAGTAGTATACGGGTAACTCAAGAGACCCAGTACTTC.

Comment on this clonotype: The junction shows a germline mismatch at one end, possibly a read error. The chain couples TRBV18 to TRBJ1-4; D is uncertain. Per the germline V gene, CDR1 is KGHSH and CDR2 is LQKENI. The CDR3 is 14 residues long. The CDR3 DNA sequence: TGTGCCAGCTCACCACAAAGGTCTAATGAAAAACTGTTTTTC. Translating gives CASSPQRSNEKLFF.

The CDR3 nucleotides are TGTGCCAGCGGACAGGGGTCTTATGGCTACACCTTC. Its protein product is CASGQGSYGYTF. J is TRBJ1-2 and V is TRBV7-9; TRBD1 matches at 9 bases. Germline CDR1 is SEHNR and CDR2 is FQNEAQ (reference sequence). J gave up 5 bases and V 8 bases, and 3 bases lay outside the gene matches. This CDR3 comprises 12 residues.

J is TRBJ1-6 and V is TRBV20-1; 10 bases align to TRBD1. CDR3 length: 14 amino acids. J gave up 9 bases and V 1 base, and 3 bases lay outside the gene matches. Germline lookup yields CDR1 DFQATT and CDR2 SNEGSKA (reference sequence). CDR3 residues: CSARAGQGGSPLHF. The DNA for the CDR3 is TGCAGTGCTAGAGCAGGACAGGGGGGTTCACCCCTCCACTTT.

CDR3 residues: CASSQEAGNTGELFF. DNA of the CDR3: TGTGCCAGCAGCCAAGAAGCAGGGAACACCGGGGAGCTGTTTTTT. This chain uses TRBV4-2 with TRBJ2-2; D is ambiguous. The length of the CDR3 is 15 residues. From germline, CDR1 is LGHNA and CDR2 YNFKEQ. Trimming removed 0 bases from V and 1 base from J, with 6 bases in between.

Only a few counts were recorded for this clonotype. V gene TRBV28 combines with J gene TRBJ2-1, with D uncertain. CDR1 MDHEN and CDR2 SYDVKM come from the germline V gene. The CDR3 is 14 amino acids. The V gene lost 5 bases and the J gene lost 4 bases, with 12 bases spanning the gap. The CDR3 DNA is TGTGCCAGCAGTCTCCGAAGATTTTACAATGAGCAGTTCTTC. It yields the protein CASSLRRFYNEQFF.

This chain links TRBV7-8 with TRBJ2-3; D unclear. V lost 1 base and J 0 bases, leaving 8 bases between the germline ends. Germline V gene lookup returns CDR1 SGHVS and CDR2 FQNEAQ. The CDR3 has 15 amino acids. CDR3 residues: CASSLGMSSTDTQYF. DNA for the CDR3: TGTGCCAGCAGCTTAGGAATGTCTAGCACAGATACGCAGTATTTT.

The V gene is TRBV11-2, the J gene TRBJ2-5; perhaps TRBD1 as D (6 bases). Germline V gene data show CDR1 as SGHAT and CDR2 as FQNNGV. The V gene lost 3 bases and the J gene lost 5 bases, with 13 bases spanning the gap. This CDR3 contains 14 residues. In DNA, the CDR3 is TGTGCCAGCAGCTTGCAACAGGGTCGGGAGACCCAGTACTTC. Protein sequence: CASSLQQGRETQYF.